This T cell receptor (beta chain) was observed in a study of shared clonotypes between healthy human individuals. Findings and limits, study-wide: A reduction in generation probabilities was seen for non-shared clonotypes relative to those shared by all four donors.

Worth noting for this clone: The antigen is unknown.

The CDR3 covers 12 residues. The germline gives CDR1 SGHTA, CDR2 FQGNSA. Trimming pared 5 bases from V and 7 bases from J, leaving 12 bases between. Sequenced by immunoSEQ multiplex PCR; TCRdb stores in-frame clones only, minus some. The data hold roughly 2.5 million clones, with more than 90% observed a single time. This TCR derives from a man younger than 30 in good health. The specimen sequenced was naive CD4+ T cells sorted from blood. Subset: CD45RA+ positively selected. The chain combines TRBV7-2 with TRBJ2-7; no reliable D call. CDR3 loop: CASSHPLGEQYF. The CDR3 coding sequence is TGTGCCAGCAGCCACCCCCTGGGGGAGCAGTACTTC.